This T cell receptor beta chain was recovered during a study of early T cells in non-severe SARS-CoV-2 infection. Germline CDR1 SGHVS, CDR2 FQNEAQ. The CDR3 is 16 amino acids. J lost 6 bases, V lost 6 bases, and 17 bases had no gene match. TCRdb reprocessed the 5' RACE reads via MiXCR and lists one record per CDR3 protein. The table records tens of thousands of distinct CDR3 sequences, about 6.2% of them present only once. Sequenced sample: whole blood. The V gene is TRBV7-8, the J gene TRBJ2-7, with TRBD2 matching over 7 bases. This TCR was sampled from an adult who was a healthcare worker with PCR-confirmed SARS-CoV-2 infection or an uninfected control (not recorded which). CDR3 amino acids: CASSPQERGVSGEQYF. DNA for the CDR3: TGTGCCAGCAGTCCCCAGGAGCGGGGAGTTAGCGGCGAGCAGTACTTC.